These 21 T cell receptor beta chains were all obtained from the same sample, sequenced in a study of T cells after posttransplantation cyclophosphamide (dated by TCRdb to about 2016). Libraries were prepared through the immunoSEQ multiplex PCR assay. Drawn from immuneACCESS, this table holds only the in-frame rearrangements with V and J called that TCRdb kept. Clones are partly lost; checked studies trace under half to an unresolved V gene and leave the rest unexplained. The sample yields tens of thousands of clones; 86% were counted once. 9% to 14% of the sample goes to the ten largest clones. The label giving this sample's treatment or condition can be read as: high-dose cyclophosphamide on days +3 and +4 as single-agent GVHD prophylaxis. PTCy patients received busulfan and fludarabine conditioning, a related or unrelated marrow graft, and cyclophosphamide on days +3 and +4. The input for sequencing was PBMCs, taken after allogeneic stem cell transplant with posttransplant cyclophosphamide. The receptors shown here come from a female patient in her 30s who received an allogeneic stem cell transplant from an unrelated donor, was CMV-positive, and had no GVHD. Following a transplant, a fraction of the T cells may be traceable to the graft donor.

The V gene is TRBV7-2, the J gene TRBJ2-7; D perhaps matches TRBD2 (6 bases). V was pared by 2 bases and J by 5 bases, with 10 bases between. The V gene's germline CDR1 is SGHTA and CDR2 FQGNSA. The CDR3 totals 13 residues. In nucleotides, the CDR3 is TGTGCCAGCAGCTTAAGGCGGGGCCACGAGCAGTACTTC. Encoded protein: CASSLRRGHEQYF.

The V gene is TRBV28, the J gene TRBJ2-7, with 7 bases that match TRBD2. V lost 7 bases, J lost 3 bases, and 9 bases stayed unmatched. There are 14 residues in the CDR3. Germline CDR1 reads MDHEN; CDR2 reads SYDVKM. The chain's CDR3 is CASNAGVLGYEQYF. The CDR3 DNA follows: TGTGCCAGCAATGCGGGGGTCCTCGGCTACGAGCAGTACTTC. Complete variable domain (other parts from reference TRBV28 and TRBJ2-7): DVKVTQSSRYLVKRTGEKVFLECVQDMDHENMFWYRQDPGLGLRLIYFSYDVKMKEKGDIPEGYSVSREKKERFSLILESASTNQTSMYLCASNAGVLGYEQYFGPGTRLTVT.

The chain carries TRBV11-3 and TRBJ2-1; tentatively, D is TRBD1 (5 bases). Trimming shortened V by 2 bases and J by 2 bases, and 10 bases separated the two germline ends. Germline values: CDR1 SGHNT, CDR2 YENEEA. The CDR3 loop spans 15 amino acids. The CDR3 nucleotides read TGTGCCAGCAGCTTAAGAGACAGTCCCTACAATGAGCAGTTCTTC. It encodes CASSLRDSPYNEQFF.

This clone was picked up one time. The rearrangement joins TRBV6-1 to TRBJ1-2; a possible D gene is TRBD1 (6 bases). V was shortened by 1 base and J by 2 bases, with 8 bases between the two germline ends. Germline V gives CDR1 MNHNS, CDR2 SASEGT. CDR3 length: 14 residues. CDR3 sequence reads: CASSEGGPNYGYTF. The CDR3 DNA follows: TGTGCCAGCAGTGAAGGGGGGCCGAACTATGGCTACACCTTC.

The chain combines TRBV15 with TRBJ1-1, with D unresolved. V was shortened by 1 base and J by 7 bases, with 16 bases between the two germline ends. Germline CDR1 is LNHNV and CDR2 is YYDKDF (reference sequence). CDR3 length: 15 residues. CDR3 bases: TGTGCCACCAGCAGAGGGCCCCCCGGGGTCGGTGAAGCTTTCTTT. This codes for CATSRGPPGVGEAFF.

This chain links TRBV14 with TRBJ2-3; 15 bases fit TRBD2. In germline, CDR1 is SGHDN, CDR2 FVKESK. Germline trimming cut 0 bases from V and 3 bases from J; bases unmatched to any gene: 4. CDR3 size: 18 residues. CDR3 sequence reads: CASSQDLGLAGGTDTQYF. The DNA for the CDR3 is TGTGCCAGCAGCCAAGATCTTGGACTAGCGGGGGGGACAGATACGCAGTATTTT.

The chain has TRBV19 and TRBJ1-2; D may be TRBD1 (6 bases). In germline, CDR1 is LNHDA, CDR2 SQIVND (reference sequence). Trimming took off 6 bases at V and 4 bases at J, with 15 bases between the two ends. The CDR3 has 14 residues. CDR3: CASSTPGAVYGYTF. The CDR3 coding sequence is TGTGCCAGTAGCACCCCAGGGGCAGTCTATGGCTACACCTTC. The full variable domain, its missing parts supplied by reference TRBV19 and TRBJ1-2, is DGGITQSPKYLFRKEGQNVTLSCEQNLNHDAMYWYRQDPGQGLRLIYYSQIVNDFQKGDIAEGYSVSREKKESFPLTVTSAQKNPTAFYLCASSTPGAVYGYTFGSGTRLTVV.

The chain couples TRBV7-6 to TRBJ1-4; no reliable D call. Germline-derived CDR1 and CDR2 are SGHVS and FNYEAQ. V was shortened by 5 bases and J by 8 bases, with 6 bases between the two germline ends. The CDR3 is made up of 11 amino acids. CDR3: CASSPQEKLFF. CDR3 nucleotides: TGTGCCAGCAGCCCGCAGGAAAAACTGTTTTTT.

The chain recombines TRBV11-3 with TRBJ2-1; perhaps TRBD2 as D (5 bases). Looked up from germline, CDR1 is SGHNT and CDR2 is YENEEA. Trimming stripped 3 bases from V and 7 bases from J, with 13 bases between. CDR3 size: 14 residues. The DNA of the CDR3 is TGTGCCAGCAGCTTGGGAGCGGCGGTGAATGAGCAGTTCTTC. Encoded protein: CASSLGAAVNEQFF.

J is TRBJ1-6 and V is TRBV5-1; TRBD1 matches at 9 bases. In germline, CDR1 is SGHRS, CDR2 YFSETQ. The CDR3 has 15 amino acids. The V gene end was trimmed by 5 bases and the J gene end by 9 bases; junction bases not matched to a gene: 9. CDR3 loop: CASRPGDRGGSPLHF. In nucleotides, the CDR3 is TGCGCCAGCAGACCGGGAGACAGGGGGGGTTCACCCCTCCACTTT. The entire variable domain, with the rest obtained from reference TRBV5-1 and TRBJ1-6, is as follows: KAGVTQTPRYLIKTRGQQVTLSCSPISGHRSVSWYQQTPGQGLQFLFEYFSETQRNKGNFPGRFSGRQFSNSRSEMNVSTLELGDSALYLCASRPGDRGGSPLHFGNGTRLTVT.

The CDR3: CASSFGDRSYEQYF. In DNA, the CDR3 is TGTGCCAGCAGCTTCGGGGACAGATCCTACGAGCAGTACTTC. This chain links TRBV27 with TRBJ2-5, with 7 bases identical to TRBD1. With the DNA end fitting TRBJ2-7 better, the J assignment may be wrong. CDR1 and CDR2 (germline): MNHEY, SMNVEV (reference sequence). The CDR3 totals 14 residues.

This chain connects TRBV19 to TRBJ1-1, with 8 bases matching TRBD1. There are 16 residues in the CDR3. Looked up from germline, CDR1 is LNHDA and CDR2 is SQIVND (reference sequence). The junction had 14 bases not matched to a gene; V was cut back by 6 bases and J by 5 bases. The CDR3 here is CASRPISGGAKTEAFF. In DNA form, the CDR3 reads TGTGCCAGTAGACCCATCTCAGGGGGCGCGAAGACTGAAGCTTTCTTT.

The chain links TRBV19 to TRBJ2-5; 8 bases map to TRBD1. Germline CDR1 reads LNHDA; CDR2 reads SQIVND (reference sequence). The length of the CDR3 is 16 residues. The V gene end was trimmed by 1 base and the J gene end by 1 base; junction bases not matched to a gene: 5. The CDR3 DNA is TGTGCCAGTAGTATAGGGGGACAGGTCCTCCAAGAGACCCAGTACTTC. This gives the protein CASSIGGQVLQETQYF.

This clone appeared once. The rearrangement links TRBV5-1 to TRBJ2-3, with D possibly TRBD1 on 5 matching bases. CDR1 and CDR2 (germline): SGHRS, YFSETQ. The CDR3 has 16 residues. V dropped 0 bases and J dropped 2 bases, with 13 bases sitting between them. Written as DNA, the CDR3 is TGCGCCAGCAGCTTGGGCCAGGGCGATCTCACAGATACGCAGTATTTT. Its protein is CASSLGQGDLTDTQYF.

The rearrangement joins TRBV7-3 to TRBJ1-2, with D tentatively TRBD1 (6 bases). V was trimmed by 5 bases and J by 8 bases, leaving 9 bases between them. Germline assignment: CDR1 SGHTA and CDR2 FQGTGA. This CDR3 spans 11 amino acids. The CDR3 bases are TGTGCCAGCAGCGCAGGGGTCGGCTACACCTTC. Translating gives CASSAGVGYTF.

The V and J genes are TRBV27 and TRBJ2-5; 7 bases are shared with TRBD1. The germline V gene has CDR1 MNHEY and CDR2 SMNVEV (reference sequence). J lost 4 bases, V lost 2 bases, and 7 bases had no gene match. This CDR3 has 15 amino acids. CDR3 bases: TGTGCCAGCAGTTTACCCCGACAGGGCTTAGAGACCCAGTACTTC. It codes for CASSLPRQGLETQYF.

The gene calls are TRBV27 and TRBJ2-7; 9 bases map to TRBD1. The CDR3 consists of 14 residues. The germline V gene encodes CDR1 MNHEY and CDR2 SMNVEV (reference sequence). V was clipped by 3 bases and J by 7 bases; unmatched bases: 7. As DNA, the CDR3 is TGTGCCAGCAGTTTGGACAGGGGCTATGGTGAGCAGTACTTC. Translating it yields CASSLDRGYGEQYF.

The V gene is TRBV9, the J gene TRBJ2-1; 9 nucleotides match TRBD2. The V segment lost 0 bases and the J segment 5 bases; nucleotides outside the gene matches: 3. Germline V gene lookup returns CDR1 SGDLS and CDR2 YYNGEE. CDR3 length: 15 amino acids. The chain's CDR3 is CASSVGAGGHNEQFF. CDR3 coding DNA: TGTGCCAGCAGCGTAGGGGCGGGGGGGCACAATGAGCAGTTCTTC.

The J gene is TRBJ2-3, the V gene TRBV2; D perhaps matches TRBD2 (6 bases). The germline gives CDR1 SNHLY, CDR2 FYNNEI. V was clipped by 6 bases and J by 4 bases, with 14 bases between them. The CDR3 is 14 residues long. The CDR3 spells CASRKAGIADTQYF. DNA of the CDR3: TGTGCCAGCAGGAAGGCGGGGATCGCAGATACGCAGTATTTT.

As regards this clone: In the same sample, other DNA sequences code for this CDR3. The CDR3 here is CASSQVANYEQYF. The CDR3 DNA follows: TGTGCCAGCAGCCAGGTGGCAAACTACGAGCAGTACTTC. The chain combines TRBV14 with TRBJ2-7; D gene ambiguous. Trimming removed 3 bases at V and 3 bases at J, with 9 bases between. Germline CDR1 SGHDN, CDR2 FVKESK. This CDR3 is 13 amino acids long.

The chain has TRBV4-3 and TRBJ2-7, with TRBD2 identical over 7 bases. The germline V gene encodes CDR1 LGHNA and CDR2 YSLEER. With V trimmed by 1 base and J by 2 bases, 8 bases remained unmatched. This CDR3 contains 16 residues. The CDR3 sequence: CASSQAPLAAPYEQYF. DNA for the CDR3: TGCGCCAGCAGCCAAGCCCCCCTAGCGGCCCCCTACGAGCAGTACTTC.